This record concerns one TCR beta chain sequence. Its target is not known. This record comes from a study of cytomegalovirus exposure and HLA in healthy donors. Study-wide points: TCR beta V- and J-gene trimming was later associated with a missense DCLRE1C variant. For most subjects, TCR beta sequences were reported to predict HLA-A and HLA-B alleles with accuracy.

V lost 1 base to trimming and J lost 8 bases, with 18 bases between them. This CDR3 comprises 16 residues. Germline assignment: CDR1 LNHNV and CDR2 YYDKDF (reference sequence). Primers for the PCR totalled 60 Vbeta and 13 Jbeta. As originally analysed: In a later analysis, the count reached 74 million or so unique TCR beta chains, with approximately 10 million shared. Measured with immunoSEQ multiplex PCR; TCRdb has only the in-frame clones, and not every one. D and trimming come from the DNA, and the V and J calls and clone size come from that table. In the table there are 120,000 or so clones, about 80% of which are singletons.

The sequenced material came from PBMCs. The origin of this receptor is a man under 40 in good health and CMV-seronegative. The chain links TRBV15 to TRBJ2-1, with a weak D call TRBD1 (5 bases). The CDR3 is CATSRGVQGILYEQFF. The CDR3 DNA follows: TGTGCCACCAGCAGAGGAGTGCAGGGAATACTCTATGAGCAGTTCTTC.